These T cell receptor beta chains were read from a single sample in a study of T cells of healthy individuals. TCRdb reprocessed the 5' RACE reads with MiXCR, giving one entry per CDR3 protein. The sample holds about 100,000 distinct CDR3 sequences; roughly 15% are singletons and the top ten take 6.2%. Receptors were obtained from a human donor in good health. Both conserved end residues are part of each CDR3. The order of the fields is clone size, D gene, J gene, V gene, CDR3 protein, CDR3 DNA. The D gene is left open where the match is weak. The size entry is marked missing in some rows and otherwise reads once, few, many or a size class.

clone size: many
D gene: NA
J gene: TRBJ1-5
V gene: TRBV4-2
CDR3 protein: CASSQEGSSNQPQHF
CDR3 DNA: TGTGCCAGCAGCCAAGAAGGCTCTAGCAATCAGCCCCAGCATTTT

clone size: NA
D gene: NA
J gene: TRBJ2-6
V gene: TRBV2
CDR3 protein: CASGKGGSGANVLTF
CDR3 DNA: TGTGCCAGCGGAAAAGGGGGATCTGGGGCCAACGTCCTGACTTTC

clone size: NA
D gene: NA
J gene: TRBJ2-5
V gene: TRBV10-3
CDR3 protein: CAISELERGTQYF
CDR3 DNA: TGTGCCATCAGTGAACTGGAGAGGGGGACCCAGTACTTC

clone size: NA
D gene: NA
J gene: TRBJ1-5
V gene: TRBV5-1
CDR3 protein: CASSLQGFQPQHF
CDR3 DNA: TGCGCCAGCAGCCTACAGGGTTTTCAGCCCCAGCATTTT

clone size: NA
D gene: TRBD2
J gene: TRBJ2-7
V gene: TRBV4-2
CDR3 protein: CASSQEVAGGQYEQYF
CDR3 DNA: TGTGCCAGCAGCCAAGAAGTAGCGGGGGGCCAATACGAGCAGTACTTC

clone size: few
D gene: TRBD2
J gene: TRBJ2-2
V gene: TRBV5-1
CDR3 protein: CASSLDPGRTGELFF
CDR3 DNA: TGCGCCAGCAGCTTGGATCCCGGGAGGACCGGGGAGCTGTTTTTT

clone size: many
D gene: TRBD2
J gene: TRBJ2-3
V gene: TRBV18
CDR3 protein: CASSHEYSGGLDTDTQYF
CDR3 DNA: TGTGCCAGCTCCCATGAATATAGCGGGGGCCTCGACACAGATACGCAGTATTTT

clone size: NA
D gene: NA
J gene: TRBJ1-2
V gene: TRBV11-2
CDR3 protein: CASSLGQGPVYGYTF
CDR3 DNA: TGTGCCAGCAGCTTAGGGCAGGGACCCGTCTATGGCTACACCTTC

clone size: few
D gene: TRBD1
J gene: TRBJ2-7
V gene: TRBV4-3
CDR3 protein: CASSLKLGQGVKNEQYF
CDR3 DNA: TGCGCCAGCAGCCTCAAGCTGGGACAGGGGGTCAAGAACGAGCAGTACTTC

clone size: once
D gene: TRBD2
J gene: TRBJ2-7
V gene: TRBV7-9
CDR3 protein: CASSFDFGGRRYEQYF
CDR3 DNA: TGTGCCAGCAGCTTTGATTTTGGCGGGAGGAGGTACGAGCAGTACTTC

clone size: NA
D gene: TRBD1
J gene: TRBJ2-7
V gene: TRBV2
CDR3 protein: CASSVGARGFEQYF
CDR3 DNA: TGTGCCAGCAGTGTTGGGGCCAGGGGGTTCGAGCAGTACTTC

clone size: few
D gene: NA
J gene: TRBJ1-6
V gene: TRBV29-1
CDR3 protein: CSVEGGGASSPLHF
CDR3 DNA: TGCAGCGTTGAAGGTGGGGGGGCCTCTTCACCCCTCCACTTT

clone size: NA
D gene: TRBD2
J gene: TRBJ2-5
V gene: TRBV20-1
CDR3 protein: CSGSGGAETQYF
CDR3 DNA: TGCAGTGGGAGCGGGGGGGCGGAGACCCAGTACTTC

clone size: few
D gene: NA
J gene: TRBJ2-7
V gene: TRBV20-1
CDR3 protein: CSARDIGTDYEQYF
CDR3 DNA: TGCAGTGCTAGAGACATAGGGACGGATTACGAGCAGTACTTC

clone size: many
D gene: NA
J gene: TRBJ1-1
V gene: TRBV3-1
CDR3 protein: CASSTSGGLNTEAFF
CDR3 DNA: TGTGCCAGCAGCACAAGCGGGGGCCTGAACACTGAAGCTTTCTTT

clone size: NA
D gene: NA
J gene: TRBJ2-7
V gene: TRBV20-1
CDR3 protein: CSVPGRIYEQYF
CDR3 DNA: TGCAGTGTTCCGGGACGGATCTACGAGCAGTACTTC

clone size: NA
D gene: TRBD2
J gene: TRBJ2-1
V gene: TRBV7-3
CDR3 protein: CASSSEGLAGSSLYNEQFF
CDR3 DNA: TGTGCCAGCAGCTCAGAGGGACTAGCGGGGAGTTCCTTGTACAATGAGCAGTTCTTC

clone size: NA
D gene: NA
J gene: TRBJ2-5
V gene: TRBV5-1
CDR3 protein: CASSFRDATRGAQYF
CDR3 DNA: TGCGCCAGCAGCTTCCGGGACGCGACCCGAGGGGCCCAGTACTTC

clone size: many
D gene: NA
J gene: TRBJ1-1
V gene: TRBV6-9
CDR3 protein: CASIREGGTEAFF
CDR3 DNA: TGTGCCAGCATCCGGGAAGGGGGAACTGAAGCTTTCTTT

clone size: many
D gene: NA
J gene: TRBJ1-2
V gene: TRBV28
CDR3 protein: CASTVDDGAYGYTF
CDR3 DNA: TGTGCCAGCACGGTCGACGACGGCGCCTATGGCTACACCTTC

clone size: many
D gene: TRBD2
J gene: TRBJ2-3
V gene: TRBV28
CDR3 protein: CASSLAGGTDTQYF
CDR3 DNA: TGTGCCAGCAGTCTAGCGGGGGGCACAGATACGCAGTATTTT

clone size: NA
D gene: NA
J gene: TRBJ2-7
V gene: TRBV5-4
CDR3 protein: CASSLGGNLRSYEQYF
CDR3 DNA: TGTGCCAGCAGCTTGGGAGGGAACCTCCGATCTTACGAGCAGTACTTC

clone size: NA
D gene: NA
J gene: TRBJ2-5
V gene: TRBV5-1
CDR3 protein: CASRREETQYF
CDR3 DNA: TGCGCCAGCAGGCGTGAGGAGACCCAGTACTTC

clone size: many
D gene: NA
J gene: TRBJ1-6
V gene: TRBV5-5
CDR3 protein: CASSLRSNRVDSPLHF
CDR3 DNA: TGTGCCAGCAGCTTGCGGTCGAACAGGGTGGACTCACCCCTCCACTTT

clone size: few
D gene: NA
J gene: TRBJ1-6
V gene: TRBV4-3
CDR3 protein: CASSQDSGAANSPLHF
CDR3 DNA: TGCGCCAGCAGCCAAGATTCGGGGGCGGCTAATTCACCCCTCCACTTT

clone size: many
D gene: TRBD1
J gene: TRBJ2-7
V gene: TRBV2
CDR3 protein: CASRTGLDEQYF
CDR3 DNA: TGTGCCAGCCGGACAGGTTTGGACGAGCAGTACTTC

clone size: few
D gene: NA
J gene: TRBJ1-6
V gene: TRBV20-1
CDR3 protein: CSAMDGRGNSPLHF
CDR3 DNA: TGCAGTGCCATGGATGGCCGGGGTAATTCACCCCTCCACTTT

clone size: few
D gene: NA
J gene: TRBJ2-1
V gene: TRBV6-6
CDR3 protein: CASSSQGPSYNEQFF
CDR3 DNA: TGTGCCAGCAGTTCTCAAGGGCCCTCCTACAATGAGCAGTTCTTC

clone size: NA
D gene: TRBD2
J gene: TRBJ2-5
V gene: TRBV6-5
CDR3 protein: CASSRTLAGVETQYF
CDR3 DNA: TGTGCCAGCAGTCGGACACTAGCGGGAGTAGAGACCCAGTACTTC

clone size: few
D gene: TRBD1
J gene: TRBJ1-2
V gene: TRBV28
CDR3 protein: CASSAGGERGYTF
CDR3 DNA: TGTGCCAGCAGCGCAGGGGGTGAGAGAGGCTACACCTTC